This section outlines one T cell receptor beta chain sequence together with its context. The antigen is unknown. The sample comes from a study of T cells after posttransplantation cyclophosphamide. Study conclusions and caveats: Donor-recipient repertoire similarity was low at 1-2 months, rising over year one. Recipient CMV seropositivity and CMV reactivation strongly tracked TRB clonality. Skin or GI-infiltrating T cells shared few TRB sequences with blood.

The V gene's germline CDR1 is ENHRY and CDR2 SYGVKD. Between the trimmed V and J ends, which lost 4 bases and 5 bases, there was a span of 11 bases. CDR3 length: 13 amino acids. Clones were sequenced by immunoSEQ multiplex PCR, and TCRdb holds only the in-frame ones, with some missing. There are about 47,000 clones in the sample; around 91% occur only once, and around 3% lies in the top ten. The genes are TRBV10-3 and TRBJ1-2; possibly TRBD1 for D (5 bases). The sequence was collected from a woman between 50 and 59 years old in good health and a related stem cell transplant donor. The sample taken for sequencing was PBMCs. The CDR3 region is CAISGTSQYGYTF. The CDR3 bases are TGTGCCATCAGTGGGACAAGTCAATATGGCTACACCTTC.